The subject of this entry is one T cell receptor beta chain. The data were taken from a study of cytomegalovirus exposure and HLA in healthy donors. Both 60 Vbeta primers and 13 Jbeta primers went into the PCR. TCRdb's table, derived via immunoSEQ multiplex PCR, lists solely in-frame clones and lacks some. The repertoire holds 80,000 to 100,000 clones, with 70% to 75% as singletons. There are 18 residues in the CDR3. Germline V gives CDR1 LGHNA, CDR2 YNFKEQ. V was clipped by 5 bases and J by 0 bases; unmatched bases: 6. This chain links TRBV4-2 with TRBJ2-1, with 14 nucleotides matching TRBD2. The clonotype originates from a woman younger than 35 in good health and CMV-seropositive. Sequenced: PBMCs. The chain's CDR3 is CASSVGTSGGNSYNEQFF. Written as DNA, the CDR3 is TGTGCCAGCAGCGTCGGGACTAGCGGGGGAAACTCCTACAATGAGCAGTTCTTC.